Below, one T cell receptor (beta chain) is given with its context. V was shortened by 8 bases and J by 0 bases, with 17 bases between the two germline ends. CDR3 length equals 15 residues. Germline loops: CDR1 MNHEY, CDR2 SMNVEV (reference sequence). These data belong to a study of blood T cell repertoires in COVID-19. Study details: Italy, Spain and the United States were the sources of the convalescent and acute COVID-19 samples.

Profiling relied on immunoSEQ multiplex PCR, and the TCRdb table lists in-frame clones only, not all of them. The table includes some 200,000 clones, around 80% detected once. The chain recombines TRBV27 with TRBJ2-7; D is perhaps TRBD2 (5 bases). The TCR sequence derives from a woman aged 70-85 years with COVID-19, enrolled during active disease. The sequenced sample was peripheral blood. The CDR3 loop reads CASYPPGVSSYEQYF. The CDR3 DNA reads TGTGCCAGCTACCCCCCCGGGGTGAGCTCCTACGAGCAGTACTTC.